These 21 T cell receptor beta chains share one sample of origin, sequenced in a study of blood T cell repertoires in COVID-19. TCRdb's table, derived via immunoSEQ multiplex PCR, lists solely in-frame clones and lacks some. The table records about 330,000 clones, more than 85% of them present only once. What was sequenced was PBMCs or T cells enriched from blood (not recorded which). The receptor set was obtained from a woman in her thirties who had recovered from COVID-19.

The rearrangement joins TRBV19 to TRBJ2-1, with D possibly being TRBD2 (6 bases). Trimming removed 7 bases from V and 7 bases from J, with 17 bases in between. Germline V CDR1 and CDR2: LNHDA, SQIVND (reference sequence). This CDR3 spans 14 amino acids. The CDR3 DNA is TGTGCCAGTAACACCCCGGGACTTCGGAATGAGCAGTTCTTC. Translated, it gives CASNTPGLRNEQFF.

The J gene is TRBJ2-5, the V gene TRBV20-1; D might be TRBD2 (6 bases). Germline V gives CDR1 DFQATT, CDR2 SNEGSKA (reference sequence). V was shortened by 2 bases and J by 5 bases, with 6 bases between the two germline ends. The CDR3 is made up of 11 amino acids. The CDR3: CSARLAETQYF. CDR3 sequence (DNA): TGCAGTGCTAGACTAGCGGAGACCCAGTACTTC.

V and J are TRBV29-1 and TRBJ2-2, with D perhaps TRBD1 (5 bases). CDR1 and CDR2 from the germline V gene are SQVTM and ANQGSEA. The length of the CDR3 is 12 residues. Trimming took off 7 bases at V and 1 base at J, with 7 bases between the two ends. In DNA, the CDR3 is TGCAGCGCCCAGGGGAACACCGGGGAGCTGTTTTTT. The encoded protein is CSAQGNTGELFF.

The CDR3 DNA reads as TGTGCCAGCAGCTTAGGGGGCGTTCCAACGAACACAGATACGCAGTATTTT. This encodes CASSLGGVPTNTDTQYF. The chain links TRBV11-2 to TRBJ2-3; D perhaps matches TRBD1 (5 bases). The CDR3 has 17 amino acids. Germline lookup yields CDR1 SGHAT and CDR2 FQNNGV. With 1 base removed from V and 2 bases from J, the gap between germline ends came to 16 bases.

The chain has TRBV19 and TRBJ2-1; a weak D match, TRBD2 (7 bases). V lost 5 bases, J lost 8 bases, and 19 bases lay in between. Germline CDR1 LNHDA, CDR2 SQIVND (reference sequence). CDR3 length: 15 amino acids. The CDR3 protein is CASSPGGAWIDEQFF. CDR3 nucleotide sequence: TGTGCCAGTAGTCCTGGGGGGGCCTGGATAGATGAGCAGTTCTTC.

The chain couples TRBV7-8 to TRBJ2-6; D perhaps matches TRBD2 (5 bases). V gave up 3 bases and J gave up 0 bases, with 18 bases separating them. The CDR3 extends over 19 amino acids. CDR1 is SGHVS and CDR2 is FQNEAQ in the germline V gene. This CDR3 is CASSLRVGVSHSGANVLTF. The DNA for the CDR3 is TGTGCCAGCAGCTTGAGGGTCGGGGTCTCTCACTCTGGGGCCAACGTCCTGACTTTC. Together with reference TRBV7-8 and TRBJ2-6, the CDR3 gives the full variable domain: GAGVSQSPRYKVAKRGQDVALRCDPISGHVSLFWYQQALGQGPEFLTYFQNEAQLDKSGLPSDRFFAERPEGSVSTLKIQRTQQEDSAVYLCASSLRVGVSHSGANVLTFGAGSRLTVL.

The CDR3 nucleotides are TGTGCCAGCAGTGACCTGGGGGGGGTGCAGTACTTC. It translates to CASSDLGGVQYF. The chain carries TRBV6-4 and TRBJ2-7; TRBD2 agrees at 7 bases. This CDR3 has 12 amino acids. Germline trimming cut 2 bases from V and 9 bases from J; bases unmatched to any gene: 4. Germline CDR1 is MRHNA and CDR2 is SNTAGT.

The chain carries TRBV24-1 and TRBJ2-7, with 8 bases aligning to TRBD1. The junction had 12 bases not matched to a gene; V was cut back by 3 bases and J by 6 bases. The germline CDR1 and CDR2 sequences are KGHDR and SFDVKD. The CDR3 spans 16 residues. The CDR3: CATSDSPGQGATEQYF. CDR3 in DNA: TGTGCCACCAGTGATAGCCCCGGCCAGGGGGCAACCGAGCAGTACTTC.

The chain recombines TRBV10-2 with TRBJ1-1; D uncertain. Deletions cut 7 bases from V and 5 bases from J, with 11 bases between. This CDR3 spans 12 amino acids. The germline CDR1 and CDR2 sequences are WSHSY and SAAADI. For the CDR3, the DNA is TGCGCCAGCACCCAGTGGTGGACTGAAGCTTTCTTT. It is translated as CASTQWWTEAFF.

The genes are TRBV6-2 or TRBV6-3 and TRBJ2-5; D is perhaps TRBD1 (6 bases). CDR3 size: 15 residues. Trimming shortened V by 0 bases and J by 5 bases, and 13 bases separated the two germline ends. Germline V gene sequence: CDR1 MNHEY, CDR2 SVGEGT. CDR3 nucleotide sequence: TGTGCCAGCAGTTACTCGATCTCAGGGGTCGAGACCCAGTACTTC. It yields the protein CASSYSISGVETQYF.

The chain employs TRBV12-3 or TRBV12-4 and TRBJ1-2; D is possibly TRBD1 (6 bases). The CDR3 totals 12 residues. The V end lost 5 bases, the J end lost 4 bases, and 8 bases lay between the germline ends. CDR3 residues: CASSQQGYGYTF. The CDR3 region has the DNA TGTGCCAGCAGTCAACAGGGCTATGGCTACACCTTC.

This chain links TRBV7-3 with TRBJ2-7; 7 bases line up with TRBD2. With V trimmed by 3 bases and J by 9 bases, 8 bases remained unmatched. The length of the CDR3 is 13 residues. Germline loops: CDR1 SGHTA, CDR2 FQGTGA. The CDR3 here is CASSLGREWRQYF. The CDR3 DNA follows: TGTGCCAGCAGCTTGGGGCGGGAGTGGAGGCAGTACTTC.

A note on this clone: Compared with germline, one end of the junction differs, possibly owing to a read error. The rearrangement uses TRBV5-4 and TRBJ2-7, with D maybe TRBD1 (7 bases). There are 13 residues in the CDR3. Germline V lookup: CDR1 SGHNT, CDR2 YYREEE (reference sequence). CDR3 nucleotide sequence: TGTACCAGCAGCTTCAGGGGGGCCTACGAGCAGTACTTC. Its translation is CTSSFRGAYEQYF.

CDR3 loop: CASSSPGSGELFF. As DNA, the CDR3 is TGTGCCAGCAGTTCTCCCGGGTCCGGGGAGCTGTTTTTT. This chain uses TRBV6-5 with TRBJ2-2; D remains unclear. Trimming took 4 bases from V and 6 from J, leaving 9 bases between them. This CDR3 contains 13 residues. Germline CDR1 reads MNHEY; CDR2 reads SVGAGI.

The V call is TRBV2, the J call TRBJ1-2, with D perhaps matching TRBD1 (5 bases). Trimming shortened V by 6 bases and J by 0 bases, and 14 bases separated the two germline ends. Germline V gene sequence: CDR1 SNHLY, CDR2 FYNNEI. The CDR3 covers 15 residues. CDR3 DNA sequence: TGTGCCAGCAGCCACGGGGGAGTTGCTAACTATGGCTACACCTTC. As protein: CASSHGGVANYGYTF.

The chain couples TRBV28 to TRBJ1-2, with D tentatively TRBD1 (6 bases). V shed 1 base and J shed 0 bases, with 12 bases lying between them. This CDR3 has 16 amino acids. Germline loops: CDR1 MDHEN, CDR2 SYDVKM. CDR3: CASSLSPDSTNYGYTF. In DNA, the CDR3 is TGTGCCAGCAGTTTATCCCCGGACAGCACTAACTATGGCTACACCTTC.

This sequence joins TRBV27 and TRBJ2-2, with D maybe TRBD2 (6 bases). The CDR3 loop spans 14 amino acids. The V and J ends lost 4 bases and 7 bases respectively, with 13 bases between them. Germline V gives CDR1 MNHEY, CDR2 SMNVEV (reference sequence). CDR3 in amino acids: CASSYGTPVGELFF. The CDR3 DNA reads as TGTGCCAGCAGTTACGGGACTCCCGTCGGGGAGCTGTTTTTT.

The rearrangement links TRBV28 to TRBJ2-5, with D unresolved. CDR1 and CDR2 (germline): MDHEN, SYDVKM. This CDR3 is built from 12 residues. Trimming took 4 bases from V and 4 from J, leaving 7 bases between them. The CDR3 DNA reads TGTGCCAGCAGTTCGATAGTAGAGACCCAGTACTTC. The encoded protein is CASSSIVETQYF.

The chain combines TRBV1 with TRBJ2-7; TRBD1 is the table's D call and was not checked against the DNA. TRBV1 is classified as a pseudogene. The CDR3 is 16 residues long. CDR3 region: CTSSLVRGDRVHEQYF. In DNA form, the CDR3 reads TGCACCAGCAGCCTCGTTAGGGGGGACAGGGTCCACGAGCAGTACTTC.

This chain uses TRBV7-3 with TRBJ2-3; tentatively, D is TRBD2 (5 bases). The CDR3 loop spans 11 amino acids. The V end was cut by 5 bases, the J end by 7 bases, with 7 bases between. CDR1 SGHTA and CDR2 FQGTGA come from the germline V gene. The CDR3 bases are TGTGCCAGCAGCGAGGGCTATACGCAGTATTTT. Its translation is CASSEGYTQYF.

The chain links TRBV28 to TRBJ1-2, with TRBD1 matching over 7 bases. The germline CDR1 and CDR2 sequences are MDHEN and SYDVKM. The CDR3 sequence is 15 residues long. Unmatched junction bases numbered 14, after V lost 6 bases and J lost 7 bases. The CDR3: CASSLPVYRGRGYTF. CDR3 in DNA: TGTGCCAGCAGCCTGCCCGTTTACAGGGGCCGTGGCTACACCTTC.